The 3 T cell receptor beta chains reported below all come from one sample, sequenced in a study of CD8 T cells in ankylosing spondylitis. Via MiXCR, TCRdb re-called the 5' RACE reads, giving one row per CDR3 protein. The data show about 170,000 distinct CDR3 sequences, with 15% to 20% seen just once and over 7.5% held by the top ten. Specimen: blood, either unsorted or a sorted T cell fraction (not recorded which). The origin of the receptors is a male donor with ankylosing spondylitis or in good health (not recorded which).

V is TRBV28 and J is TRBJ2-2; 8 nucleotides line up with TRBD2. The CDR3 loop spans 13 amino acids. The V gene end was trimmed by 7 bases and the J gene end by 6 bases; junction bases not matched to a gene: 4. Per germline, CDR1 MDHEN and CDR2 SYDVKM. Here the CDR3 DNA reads TGTGCCAGCACGGGGGGGGCTCCCGGGGAGCTGTTTTTT. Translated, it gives CASTGGAPGELFF.

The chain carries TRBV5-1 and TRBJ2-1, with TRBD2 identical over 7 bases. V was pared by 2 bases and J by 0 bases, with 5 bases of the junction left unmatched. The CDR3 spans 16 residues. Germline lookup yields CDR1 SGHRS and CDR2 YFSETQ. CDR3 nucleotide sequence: TGCGCCAGCAGCTTCCAGGCTAGCGGCTCCTACAATGAGCAGTTCTTC. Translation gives CASSFQASGSYNEQFF.

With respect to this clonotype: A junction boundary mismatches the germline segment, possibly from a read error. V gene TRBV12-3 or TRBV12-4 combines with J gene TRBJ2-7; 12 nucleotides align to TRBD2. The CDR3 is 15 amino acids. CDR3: CASSLAGGYTYEQYF. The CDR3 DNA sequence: TGTGCCAGCAGTCTAGCGGGAGGGTATACCTACGAGCAGTACTTC.